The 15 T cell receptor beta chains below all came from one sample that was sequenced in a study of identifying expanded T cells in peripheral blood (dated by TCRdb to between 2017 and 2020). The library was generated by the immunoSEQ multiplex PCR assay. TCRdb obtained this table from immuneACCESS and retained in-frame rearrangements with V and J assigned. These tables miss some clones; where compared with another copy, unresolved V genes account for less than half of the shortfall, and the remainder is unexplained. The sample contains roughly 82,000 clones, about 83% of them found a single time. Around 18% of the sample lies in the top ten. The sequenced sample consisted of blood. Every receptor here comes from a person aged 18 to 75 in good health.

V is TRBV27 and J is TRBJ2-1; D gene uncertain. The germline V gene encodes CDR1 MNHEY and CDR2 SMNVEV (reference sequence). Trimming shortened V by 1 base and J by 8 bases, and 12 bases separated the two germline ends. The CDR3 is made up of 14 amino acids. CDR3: CASSLFWASHEQFF. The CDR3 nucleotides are TGTGCCAGCAGTTTATTTTGGGCCTCCCATGAGCAGTTCTTC.

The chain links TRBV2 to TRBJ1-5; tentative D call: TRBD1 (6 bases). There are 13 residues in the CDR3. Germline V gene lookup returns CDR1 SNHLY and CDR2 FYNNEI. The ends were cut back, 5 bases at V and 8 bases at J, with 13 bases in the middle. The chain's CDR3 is CASSSRGMEPQHF. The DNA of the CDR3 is TGTGCCAGCAGTTCTAGGGGGATGGAGCCCCAGCATTTT.

The CDR3 DNA reads TGTGCCAGCAGCTTTGCAGGGGATCAGCCCCAGCATTTT. It is translated as CASSFAGDQPQHF. V gene TRBV7-2 combines with J gene TRBJ1-5, with a possible D match to TRBD1 (6 bases). V was clipped by 3 bases and J by 5 bases, with 8 bases between them. Germline V lookup: CDR1 SGHTA, CDR2 FQGNSA. The CDR3 length is 13 residues.

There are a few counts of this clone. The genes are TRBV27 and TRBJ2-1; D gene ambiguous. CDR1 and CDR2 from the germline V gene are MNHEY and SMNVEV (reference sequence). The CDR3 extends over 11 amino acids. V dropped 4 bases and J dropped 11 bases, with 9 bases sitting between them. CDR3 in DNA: TGTGCCAGCAGTTCCGGACGGAAGCAGTTCTTC. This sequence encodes CASSSGRKQFF.

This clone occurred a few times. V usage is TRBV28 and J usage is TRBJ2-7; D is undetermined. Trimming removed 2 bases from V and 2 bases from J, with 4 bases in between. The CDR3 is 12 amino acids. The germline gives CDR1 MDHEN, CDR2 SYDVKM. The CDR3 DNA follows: TGTGCCAGCAGTTTAACCGCCTACGAGCAGTACTTC. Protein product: CASSLTAYEQYF.

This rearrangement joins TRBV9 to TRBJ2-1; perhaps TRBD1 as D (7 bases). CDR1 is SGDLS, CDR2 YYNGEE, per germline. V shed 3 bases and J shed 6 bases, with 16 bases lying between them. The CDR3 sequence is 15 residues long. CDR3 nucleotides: TGTGCCAGCAGCGCTTGGGACCAGGGGGGCAATGAGCAGTTCTTC. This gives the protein CASSAWDQGGNEQFF.

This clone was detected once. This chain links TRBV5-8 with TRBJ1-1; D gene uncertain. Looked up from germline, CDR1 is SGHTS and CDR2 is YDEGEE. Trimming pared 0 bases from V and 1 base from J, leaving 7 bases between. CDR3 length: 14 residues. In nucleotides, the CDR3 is TGTGCCAGCAGCTTGGGTTTACGGAACACTGAAGCTTTCTTT. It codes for CASSLGLRNTEAFF. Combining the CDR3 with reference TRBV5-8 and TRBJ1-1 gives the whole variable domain EAGVTQSPTHLIKTRGQQATLRCSPISGHTSVYWYQQALGLGLQFLLWYDEGEERNRGNFPPRFSGRQFPNYSSELNVNALELEDSALYLCASSLGLRNTEAFFGQGTRLTVV.

CDR3: CASRRSSYEQYF. CDR3 DNA sequence: TGTGCCAGCCGGAGGAGCTCCTACGAGCAGTACTTC. This chain connects TRBV6-1 to TRBJ2-7, with TRBD2 as a possible D gene (5 bases). V lost 8 bases and J 0 bases, leaving 8 bases between the germline ends. Germline V CDR1 and CDR2: MNHNS, SASEGT. The CDR3 length is 12 residues.

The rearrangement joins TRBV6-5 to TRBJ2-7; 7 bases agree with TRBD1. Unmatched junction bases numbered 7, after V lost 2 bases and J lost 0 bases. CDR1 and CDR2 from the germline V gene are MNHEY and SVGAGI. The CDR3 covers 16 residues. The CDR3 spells CASSYGSDRASYEQYF. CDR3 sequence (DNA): TGTGCCAGCAGTTACGGATCCGACAGGGCCTCCTACGAGCAGTACTTC.

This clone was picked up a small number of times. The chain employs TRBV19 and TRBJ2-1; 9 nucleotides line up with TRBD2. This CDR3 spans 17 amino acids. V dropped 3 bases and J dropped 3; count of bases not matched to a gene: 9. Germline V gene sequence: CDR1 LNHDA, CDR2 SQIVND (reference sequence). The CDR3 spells CASSMFPVAGDYNEQFF. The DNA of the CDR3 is TGTGCCAGTAGTATGTTTCCGGTAGCGGGGGACTACAATGAGCAGTTCTTC.

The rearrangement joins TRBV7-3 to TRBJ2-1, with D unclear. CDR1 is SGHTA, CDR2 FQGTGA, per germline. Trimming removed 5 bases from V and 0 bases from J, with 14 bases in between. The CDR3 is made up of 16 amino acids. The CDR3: CASSLKYASSYNEQFF. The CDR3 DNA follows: TGTGCCAGCAGCCTCAAGTACGCGAGCTCCTACAATGAGCAGTTCTTC.

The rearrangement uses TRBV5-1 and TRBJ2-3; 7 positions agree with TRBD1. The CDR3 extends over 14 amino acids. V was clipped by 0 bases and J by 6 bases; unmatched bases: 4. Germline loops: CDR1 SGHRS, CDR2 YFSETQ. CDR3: CASSLEGGLDTQYF. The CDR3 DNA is TGCGCCAGCAGCTTGGAAGGGGGCCTGGATACGCAGTATTTT. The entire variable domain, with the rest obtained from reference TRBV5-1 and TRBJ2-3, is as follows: KAGVTQTPRYLIKTRGQQVTLSCSPISGHRSVSWYQQTPGQGLQFLFEYFSETQRNKGNFPGRFSGRQFSNSRSEMNVSTLELGDSALYLCASSLEGGLDTQYFGPGTRLTVL.

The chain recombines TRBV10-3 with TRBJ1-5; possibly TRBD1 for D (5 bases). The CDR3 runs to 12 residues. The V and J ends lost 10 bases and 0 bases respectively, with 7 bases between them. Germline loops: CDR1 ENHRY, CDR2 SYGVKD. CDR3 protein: CASRDSNQPQHF. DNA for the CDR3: TGTGCCAGCAGGGATAGCAATCAGCCCCAGCATTTT.

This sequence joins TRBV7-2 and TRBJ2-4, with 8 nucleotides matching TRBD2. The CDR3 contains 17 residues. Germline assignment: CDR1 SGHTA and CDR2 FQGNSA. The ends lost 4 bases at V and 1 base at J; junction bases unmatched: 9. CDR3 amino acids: CASSYSGSGLAKNIQYF. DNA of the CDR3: TGTGCCAGCAGCTACAGCGGGAGTGGGCTGGCCAAAAACATTCAGTACTTC.

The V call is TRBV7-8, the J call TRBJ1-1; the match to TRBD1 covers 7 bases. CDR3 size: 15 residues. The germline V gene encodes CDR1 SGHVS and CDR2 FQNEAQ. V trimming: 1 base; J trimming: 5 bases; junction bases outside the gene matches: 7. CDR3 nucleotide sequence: TGTGCCAGCAGCTTAGGTTTGTACAGGGGAACTGAAGCTTTCTTT. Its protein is CASSLGLYRGTEAFF.